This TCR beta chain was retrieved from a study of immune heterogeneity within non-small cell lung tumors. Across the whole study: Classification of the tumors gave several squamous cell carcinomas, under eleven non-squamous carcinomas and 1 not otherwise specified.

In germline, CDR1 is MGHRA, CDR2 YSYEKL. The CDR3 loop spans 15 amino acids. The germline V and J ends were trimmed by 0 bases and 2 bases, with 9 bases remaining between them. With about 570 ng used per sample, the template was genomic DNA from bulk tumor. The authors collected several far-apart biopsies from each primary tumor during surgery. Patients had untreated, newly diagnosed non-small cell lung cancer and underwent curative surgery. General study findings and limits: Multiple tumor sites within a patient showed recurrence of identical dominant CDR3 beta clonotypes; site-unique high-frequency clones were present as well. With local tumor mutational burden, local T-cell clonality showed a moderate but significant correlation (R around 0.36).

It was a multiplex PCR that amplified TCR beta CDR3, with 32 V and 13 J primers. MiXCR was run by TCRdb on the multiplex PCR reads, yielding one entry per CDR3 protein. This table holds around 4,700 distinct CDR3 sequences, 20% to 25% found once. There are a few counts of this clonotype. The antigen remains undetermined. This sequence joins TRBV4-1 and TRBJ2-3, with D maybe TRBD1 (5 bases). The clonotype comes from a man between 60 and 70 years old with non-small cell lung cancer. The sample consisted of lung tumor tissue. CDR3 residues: CASSQEGPNTDTQYF. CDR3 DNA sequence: TGCGCCAGCAGCCAAGAGGGGCCAAACACAGATACGCAGTATTTT.